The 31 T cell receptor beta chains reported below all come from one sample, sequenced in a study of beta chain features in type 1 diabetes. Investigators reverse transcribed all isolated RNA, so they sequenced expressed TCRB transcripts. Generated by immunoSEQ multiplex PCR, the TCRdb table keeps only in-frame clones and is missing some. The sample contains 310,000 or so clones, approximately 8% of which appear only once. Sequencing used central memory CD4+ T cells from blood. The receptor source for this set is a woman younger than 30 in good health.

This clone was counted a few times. As DNA, the CDR3 is TGTGCCAGCAGCCAGGTTGGAAGGACGAAAGACGGAAGATCCTCCTACAATGAGCAGTTCTTC. It encodes CASSQVGRTKDGRSSYNEQFF. The V and J genes are TRBV14 and TRBJ2-1, with D unresolved. V dropped 3 bases and J dropped 0 bases, with 27 bases sitting between them. Germline assignment: CDR1 SGHDN and CDR2 FVKESK. This CDR3 is 21 amino acids long.

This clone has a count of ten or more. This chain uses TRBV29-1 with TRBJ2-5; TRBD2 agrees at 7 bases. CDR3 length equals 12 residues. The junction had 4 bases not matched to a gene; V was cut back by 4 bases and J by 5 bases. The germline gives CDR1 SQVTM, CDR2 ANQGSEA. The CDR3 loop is CSVVQGGETQYF. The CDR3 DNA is TGCAGCGTTGTTCAGGGAGGGGAGACCCAGTACTTC.

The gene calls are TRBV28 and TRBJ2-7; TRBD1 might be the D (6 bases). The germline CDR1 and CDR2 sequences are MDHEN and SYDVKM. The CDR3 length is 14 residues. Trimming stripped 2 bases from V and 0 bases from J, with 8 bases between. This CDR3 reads CASSLTGYSYEQYF. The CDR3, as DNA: TGTGCCAGCAGTTTAACAGGGTACTCCTACGAGCAGTACTTC.

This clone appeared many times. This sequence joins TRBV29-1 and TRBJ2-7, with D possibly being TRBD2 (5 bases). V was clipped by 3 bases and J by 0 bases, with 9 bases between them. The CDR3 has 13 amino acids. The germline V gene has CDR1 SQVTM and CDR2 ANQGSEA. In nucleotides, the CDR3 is TGCAGCGTTGACTCTGAGGGCTCCTACGAGCAGTACTTC. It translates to CSVDSEGSYEQYF.

The DNA for the CDR3 is TGTGCCAGCAGCAACTACGAGCAGTACTTC. Residues: CASSNYEQYF. V gene TRBV7-8 combines with J gene TRBJ2-7; D gene uncertain. V lost 5 bases, J lost 3 bases, and 2 bases lay in between. The CDR3 is made up of 10 amino acids. Germline-derived CDR1 and CDR2 are SGHVS and FQNEAQ.

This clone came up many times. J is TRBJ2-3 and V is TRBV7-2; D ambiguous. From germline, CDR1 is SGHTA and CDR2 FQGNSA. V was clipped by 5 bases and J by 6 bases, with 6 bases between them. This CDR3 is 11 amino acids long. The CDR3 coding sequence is TGTGCCAGCAGCACCCACGATACGCAGTATTTT. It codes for CASSTHDTQYF. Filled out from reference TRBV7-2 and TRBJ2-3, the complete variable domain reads GAGVSQSPSNKVTEKGKDVELRCDPISGHTALYWYRQSLGQGLEFLIYFQGNSAPDKSGLPSDRFSAERTGGSVSTLTIQRTQQEDSAVYLCASSTHDTQYFGPGTRLTVL.

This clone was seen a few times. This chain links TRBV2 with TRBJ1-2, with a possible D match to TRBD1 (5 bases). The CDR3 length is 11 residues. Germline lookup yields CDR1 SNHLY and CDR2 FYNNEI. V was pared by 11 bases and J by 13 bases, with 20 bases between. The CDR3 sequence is CAGPTERRGTF. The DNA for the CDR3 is TGTGCCGGTCCGACAGAACGAAGAGGCACCTTC.

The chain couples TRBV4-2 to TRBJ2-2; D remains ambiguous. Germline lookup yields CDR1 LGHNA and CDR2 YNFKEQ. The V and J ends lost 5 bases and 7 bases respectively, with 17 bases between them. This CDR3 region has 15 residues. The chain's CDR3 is CASSLSDDLVGELFF. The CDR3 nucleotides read TGTGCCAGCAGCTTGTCGGACGACTTGGTCGGGGAGCTGTTTTTT.

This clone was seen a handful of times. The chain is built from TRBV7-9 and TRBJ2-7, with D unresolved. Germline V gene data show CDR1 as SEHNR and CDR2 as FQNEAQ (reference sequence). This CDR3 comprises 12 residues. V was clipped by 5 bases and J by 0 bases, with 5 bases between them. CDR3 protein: CASSQSSYEQYF. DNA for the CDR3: TGTGCCAGCAGCCAGTCCTCCTACGAGCAGTACTTC.

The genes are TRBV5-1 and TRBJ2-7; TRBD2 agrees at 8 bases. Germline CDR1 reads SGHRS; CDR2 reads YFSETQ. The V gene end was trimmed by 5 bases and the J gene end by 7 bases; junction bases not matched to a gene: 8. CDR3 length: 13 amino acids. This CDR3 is CASRGTAGVEQYF. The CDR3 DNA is TGCGCCAGCAGGGGAACAGCGGGAGTTGAGCAGTACTTC.

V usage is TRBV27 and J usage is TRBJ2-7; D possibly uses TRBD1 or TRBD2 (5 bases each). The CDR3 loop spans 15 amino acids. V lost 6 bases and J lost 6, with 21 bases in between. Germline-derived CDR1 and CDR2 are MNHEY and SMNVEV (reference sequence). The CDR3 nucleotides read TGTGCCAGCAGCCGGTTTGGGGACCGCGAAACCGAGCAGTACTTC. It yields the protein CASSRFGDRETEQYF.

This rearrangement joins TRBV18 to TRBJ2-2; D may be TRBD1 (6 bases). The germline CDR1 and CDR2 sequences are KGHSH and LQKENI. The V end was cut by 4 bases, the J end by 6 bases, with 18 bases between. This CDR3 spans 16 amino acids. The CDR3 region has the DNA TGTGCCAGCTCACAAAACAGGGTTGCGGTTCCCGGGGAGCTGTTTTTT. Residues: CASSQNRVAVPGELFF.

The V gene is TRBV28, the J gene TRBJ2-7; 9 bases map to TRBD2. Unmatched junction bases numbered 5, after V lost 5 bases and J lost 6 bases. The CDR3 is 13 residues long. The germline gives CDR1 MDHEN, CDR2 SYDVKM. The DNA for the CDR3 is TGTGCCAGCAGTGCTGGACTAGCGCCCGAGCAGTACTTC. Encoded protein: CASSAGLAPEQYF.

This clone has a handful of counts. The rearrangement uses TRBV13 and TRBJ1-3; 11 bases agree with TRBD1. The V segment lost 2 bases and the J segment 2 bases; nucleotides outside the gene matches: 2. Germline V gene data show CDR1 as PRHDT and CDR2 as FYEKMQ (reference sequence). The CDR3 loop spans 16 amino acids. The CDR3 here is CASSLPGQGAGNTIYF. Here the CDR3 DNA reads TGTGCCAGCAGCTTACCGGGACAGGGGGCTGGAAACACCATATATTTT. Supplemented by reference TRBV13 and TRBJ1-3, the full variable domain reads AAGVIQSPRHLIKEKRETATLKCYPIPRHDTVYWYQQGPGQDPQFLISFYEKMQSDKGSIPDRFSAQQFSDYHSELNMSSLELGDSALYFCASSLPGQGAGNTIYFGEGSWLTVV.

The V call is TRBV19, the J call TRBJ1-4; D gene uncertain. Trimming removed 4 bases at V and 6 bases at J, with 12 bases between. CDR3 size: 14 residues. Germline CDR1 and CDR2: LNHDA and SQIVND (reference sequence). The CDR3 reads CASSNAWAYEKLFF. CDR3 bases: TGTGCCAGTAGTAACGCTTGGGCGTATGAAAAACTGTTTTTT.

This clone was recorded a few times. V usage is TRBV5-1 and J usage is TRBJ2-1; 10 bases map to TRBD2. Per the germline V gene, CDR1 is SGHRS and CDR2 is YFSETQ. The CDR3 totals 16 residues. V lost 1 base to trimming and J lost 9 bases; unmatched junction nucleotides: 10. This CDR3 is CASSLFPGLASGEQFF. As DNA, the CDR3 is TGCGCCAGCAGCTTGTTTCCGGGACTAGCGTCTGGTGAGCAGTTCTTC.

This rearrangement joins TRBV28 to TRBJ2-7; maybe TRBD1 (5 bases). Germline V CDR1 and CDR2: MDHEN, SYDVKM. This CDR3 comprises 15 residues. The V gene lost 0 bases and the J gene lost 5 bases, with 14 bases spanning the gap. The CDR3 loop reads CASSLWGTTVNEQYF. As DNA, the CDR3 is TGTGCCAGCAGTTTATGGGGCACGACAGTAAACGAGCAGTACTTC.

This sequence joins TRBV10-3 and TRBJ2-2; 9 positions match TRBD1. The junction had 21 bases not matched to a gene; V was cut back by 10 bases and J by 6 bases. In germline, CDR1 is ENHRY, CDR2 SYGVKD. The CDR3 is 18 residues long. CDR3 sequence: CATTFTQGTGTSAGELFF. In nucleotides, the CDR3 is TGTGCCACGACATTTACGCAGGGGACAGGGACTTCGGCCGGGGAGCTGTTTTTT.

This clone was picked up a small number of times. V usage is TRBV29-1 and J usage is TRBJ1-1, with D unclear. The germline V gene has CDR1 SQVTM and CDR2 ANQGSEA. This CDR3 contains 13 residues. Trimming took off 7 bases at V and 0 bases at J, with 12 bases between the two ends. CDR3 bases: TGCAGCGCCCAAGAGAACGTGAACACTGAAGCTTTCTTT. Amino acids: CSAQENVNTEAFF.

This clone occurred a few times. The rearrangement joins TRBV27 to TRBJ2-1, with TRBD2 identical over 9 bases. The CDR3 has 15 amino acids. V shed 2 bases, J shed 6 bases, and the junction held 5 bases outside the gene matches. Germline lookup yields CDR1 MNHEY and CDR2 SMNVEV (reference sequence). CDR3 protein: CASSLRLAASNEQFF. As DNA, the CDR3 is TGTGCCAGCAGTTTAAGACTAGCGGCATCCAATGAGCAGTTCTTC.

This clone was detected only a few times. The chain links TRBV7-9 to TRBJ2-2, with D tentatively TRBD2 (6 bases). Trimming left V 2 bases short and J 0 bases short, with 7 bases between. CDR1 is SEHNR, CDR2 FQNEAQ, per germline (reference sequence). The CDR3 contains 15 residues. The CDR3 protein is CASSLLAANTGELFF. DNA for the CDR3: TGTGCCAGCAGCTTATTAGCGGCGAACACCGGGGAGCTGTTTTTT.

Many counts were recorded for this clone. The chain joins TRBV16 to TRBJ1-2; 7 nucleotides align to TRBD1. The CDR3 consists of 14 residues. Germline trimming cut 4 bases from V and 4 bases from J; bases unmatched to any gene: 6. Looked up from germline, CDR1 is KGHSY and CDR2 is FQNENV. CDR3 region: CASSRLQGSYGYTF. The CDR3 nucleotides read TGTGCCAGCAGCCGATTACAGGGGTCCTATGGCTACACCTTC.

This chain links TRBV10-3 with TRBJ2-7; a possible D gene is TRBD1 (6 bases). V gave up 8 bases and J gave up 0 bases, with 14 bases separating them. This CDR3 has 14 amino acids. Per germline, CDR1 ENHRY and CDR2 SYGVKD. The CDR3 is CAIADSQNSYEQYF. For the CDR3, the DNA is TGTGCCATCGCGGACAGCCAAAACTCCTACGAGCAGTACTTC.

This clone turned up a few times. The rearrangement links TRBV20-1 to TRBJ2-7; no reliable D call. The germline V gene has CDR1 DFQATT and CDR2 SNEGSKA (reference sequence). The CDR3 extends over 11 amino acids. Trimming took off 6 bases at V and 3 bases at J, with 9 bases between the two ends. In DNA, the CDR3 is TGCAGTGCCTACCAGGACTACGAGCAGTACTTC. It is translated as CSAYQDYEQYF.

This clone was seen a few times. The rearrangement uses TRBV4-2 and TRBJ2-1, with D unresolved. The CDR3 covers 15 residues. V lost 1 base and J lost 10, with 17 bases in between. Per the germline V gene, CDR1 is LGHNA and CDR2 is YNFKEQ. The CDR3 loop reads CASSQVSGHSSEQFF. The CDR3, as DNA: TGTGCCAGCAGCCAAGTGTCGGGTCACTCCTCGGAGCAGTTCTTC.

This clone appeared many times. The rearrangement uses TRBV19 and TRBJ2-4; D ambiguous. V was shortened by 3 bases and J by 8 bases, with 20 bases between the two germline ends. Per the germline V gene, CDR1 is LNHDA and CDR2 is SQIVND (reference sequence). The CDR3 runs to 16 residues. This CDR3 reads CASSIGPGQASYIQYF. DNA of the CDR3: TGTGCCAGTAGTATTGGCCCCGGGCAAGCTTCGTACATTCAGTACTTC.

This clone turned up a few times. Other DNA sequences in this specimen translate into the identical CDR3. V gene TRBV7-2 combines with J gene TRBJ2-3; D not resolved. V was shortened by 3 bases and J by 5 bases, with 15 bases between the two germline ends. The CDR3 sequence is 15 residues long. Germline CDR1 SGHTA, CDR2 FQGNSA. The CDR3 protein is CASSFPNGPRDTQYF. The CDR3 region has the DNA TGTGCCAGCAGCTTCCCTAATGGGCCCCGAGATACGCAGTATTTT.

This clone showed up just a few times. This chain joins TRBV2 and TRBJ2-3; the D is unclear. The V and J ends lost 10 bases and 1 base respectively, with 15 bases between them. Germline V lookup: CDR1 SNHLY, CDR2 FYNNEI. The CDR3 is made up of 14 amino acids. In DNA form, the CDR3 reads TGTGCCACCGGACCCACCGTGCGCACAGATACGCAGTATTTT. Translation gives CATGPTVRTDTQYF.

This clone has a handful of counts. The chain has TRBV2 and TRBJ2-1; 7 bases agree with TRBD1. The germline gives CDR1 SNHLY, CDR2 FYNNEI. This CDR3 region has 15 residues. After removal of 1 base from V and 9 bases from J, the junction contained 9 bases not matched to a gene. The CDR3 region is CASSEESHRGSEQFF. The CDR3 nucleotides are TGTGCCAGCAGTGAAGAATCACACAGGGGTAGTGAGCAGTTCTTC.

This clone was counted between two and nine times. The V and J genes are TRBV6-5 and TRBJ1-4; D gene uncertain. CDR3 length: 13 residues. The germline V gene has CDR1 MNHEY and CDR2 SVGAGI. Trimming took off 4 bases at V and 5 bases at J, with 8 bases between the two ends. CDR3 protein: CASSSQTNEKLFF. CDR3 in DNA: TGTGCCAGCAGTTCCCAAACCAATGAAAAACTGTTTTTT.

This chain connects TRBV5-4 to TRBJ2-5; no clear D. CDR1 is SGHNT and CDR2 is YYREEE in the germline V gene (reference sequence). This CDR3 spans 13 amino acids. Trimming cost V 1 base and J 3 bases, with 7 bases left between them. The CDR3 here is CASSLYMEETQYF. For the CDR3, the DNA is TGTGCCAGCAGCTTGTATATGGAAGAGACCCAGTACTTC.